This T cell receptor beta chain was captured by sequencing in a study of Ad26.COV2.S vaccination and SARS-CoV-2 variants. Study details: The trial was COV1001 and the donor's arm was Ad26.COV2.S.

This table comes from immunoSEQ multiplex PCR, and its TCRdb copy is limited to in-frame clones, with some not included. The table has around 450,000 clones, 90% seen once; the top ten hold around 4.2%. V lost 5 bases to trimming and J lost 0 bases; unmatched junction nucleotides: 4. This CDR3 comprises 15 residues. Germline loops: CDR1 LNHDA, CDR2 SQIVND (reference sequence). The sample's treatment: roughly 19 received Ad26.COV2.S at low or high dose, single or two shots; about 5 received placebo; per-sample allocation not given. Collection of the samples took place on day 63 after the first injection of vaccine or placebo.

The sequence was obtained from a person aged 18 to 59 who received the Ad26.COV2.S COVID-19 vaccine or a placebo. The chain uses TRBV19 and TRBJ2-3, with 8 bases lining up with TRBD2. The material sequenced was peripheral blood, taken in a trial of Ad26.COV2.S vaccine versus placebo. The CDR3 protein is CASSAAGASTDTQYF. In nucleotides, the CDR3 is TGTGCCAGTAGTGCAGCGGGGGCTAGCACAGATACGCAGTATTTT.